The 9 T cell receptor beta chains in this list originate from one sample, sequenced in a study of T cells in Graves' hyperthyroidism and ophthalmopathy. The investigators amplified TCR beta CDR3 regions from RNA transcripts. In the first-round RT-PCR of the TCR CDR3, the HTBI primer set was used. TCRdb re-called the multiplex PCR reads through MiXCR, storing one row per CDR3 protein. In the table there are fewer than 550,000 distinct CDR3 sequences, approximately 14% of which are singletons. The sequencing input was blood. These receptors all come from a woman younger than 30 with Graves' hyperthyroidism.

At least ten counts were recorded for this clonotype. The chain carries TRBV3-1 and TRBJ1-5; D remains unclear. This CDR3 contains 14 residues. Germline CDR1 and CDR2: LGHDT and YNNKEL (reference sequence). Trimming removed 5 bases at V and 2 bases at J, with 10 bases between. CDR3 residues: CASSSREGNQPQHF. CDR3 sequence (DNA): TGTGCCAGCAGCTCGCGGGAGGGCAATCAGCCCCAGCATTTT.

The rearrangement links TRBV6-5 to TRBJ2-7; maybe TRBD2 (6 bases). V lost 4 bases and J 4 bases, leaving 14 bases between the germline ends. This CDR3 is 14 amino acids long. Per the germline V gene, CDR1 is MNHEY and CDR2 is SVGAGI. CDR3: CASSCSGERYEQYF. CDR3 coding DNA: TGTGCCAGCAGTTGCTCGGGGGAACGGTACGAGCAGTACTTC.

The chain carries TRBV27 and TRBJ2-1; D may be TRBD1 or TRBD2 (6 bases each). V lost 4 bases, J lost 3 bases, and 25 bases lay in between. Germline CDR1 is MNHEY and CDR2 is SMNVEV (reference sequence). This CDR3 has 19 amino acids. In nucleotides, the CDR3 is TGTGCCAGCAGTTCCCCCCTCGCCCCACAGGGCGGGAACTACAATGAGCAGTTCTTC. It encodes CASSSPLAPQGGNYNEQFF.

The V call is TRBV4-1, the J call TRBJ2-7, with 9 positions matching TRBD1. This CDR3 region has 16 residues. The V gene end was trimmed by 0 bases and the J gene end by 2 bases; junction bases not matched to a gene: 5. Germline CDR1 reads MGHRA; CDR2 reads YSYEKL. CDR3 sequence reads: CASSQDIGTGTYEQYF. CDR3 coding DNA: TGCGCCAGCAGCCAAGATATCGGGACAGGGACCTACGAGCAGTACTTC.

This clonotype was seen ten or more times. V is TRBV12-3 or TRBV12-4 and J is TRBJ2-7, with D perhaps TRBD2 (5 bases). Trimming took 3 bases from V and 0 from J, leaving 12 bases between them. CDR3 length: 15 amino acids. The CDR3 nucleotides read TGTGCCAGCAGTTTGTTTGGAGGCGGCTCCTACGAGCAGTACTTC. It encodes CASSLFGGGSYEQYF.

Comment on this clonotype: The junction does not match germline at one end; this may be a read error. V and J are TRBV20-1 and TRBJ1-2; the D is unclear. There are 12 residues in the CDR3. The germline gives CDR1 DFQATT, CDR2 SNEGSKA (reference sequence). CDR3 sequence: CSARSGNYDYTF. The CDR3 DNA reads TGCAGTGCTAGGAGTGGTAACTATGACTACACCTTC.

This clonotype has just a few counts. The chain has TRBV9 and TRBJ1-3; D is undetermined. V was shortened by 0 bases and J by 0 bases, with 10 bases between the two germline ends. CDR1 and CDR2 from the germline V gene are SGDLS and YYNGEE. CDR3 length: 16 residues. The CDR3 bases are TGTGCCAGCAGCGTAGATCGGGGTAGCTCTGGAAACACCATATATTTT. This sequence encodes CASSVDRGSSGNTIYF.

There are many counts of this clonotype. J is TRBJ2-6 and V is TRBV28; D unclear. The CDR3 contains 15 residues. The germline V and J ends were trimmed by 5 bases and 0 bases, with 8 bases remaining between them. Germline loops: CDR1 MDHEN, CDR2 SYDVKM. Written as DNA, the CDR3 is TGTGCCAGCAGTCCCCCAAGCTCTGGGGCCAACGTCCTGACTTTC. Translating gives CASSPPSSGANVLTF.

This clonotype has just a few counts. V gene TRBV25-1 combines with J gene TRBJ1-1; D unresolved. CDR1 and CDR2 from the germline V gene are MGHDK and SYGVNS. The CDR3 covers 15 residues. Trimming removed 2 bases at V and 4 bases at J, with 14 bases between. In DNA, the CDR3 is TGTGCCAGCAGTGAAGGAGGCGTGGAGGGCACTGAAGCTTTCTTT. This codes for CASSEGGVEGTEAFF. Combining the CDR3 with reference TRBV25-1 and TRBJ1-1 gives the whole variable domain EADIYQTPRYLVIGTGKKITLECSQTMGHDKMYWYQQDPGMELHLIHYSYGVNSTEKGDLSSESTVSRIRTEHFPLTLESARPSHTSQYLCASSEGGVEGTEAFFGQGTRLTVV.